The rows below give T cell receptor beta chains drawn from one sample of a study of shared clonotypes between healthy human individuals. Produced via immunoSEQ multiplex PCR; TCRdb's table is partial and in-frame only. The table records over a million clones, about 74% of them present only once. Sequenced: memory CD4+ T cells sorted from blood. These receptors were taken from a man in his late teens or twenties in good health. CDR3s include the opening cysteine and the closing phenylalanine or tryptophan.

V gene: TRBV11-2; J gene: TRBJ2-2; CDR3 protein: CASSLEVGGANTGELFF
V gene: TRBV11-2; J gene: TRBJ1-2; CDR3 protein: CASSLDSSVRGYTF
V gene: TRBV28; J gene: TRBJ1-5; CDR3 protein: CASEGSNQPQHF
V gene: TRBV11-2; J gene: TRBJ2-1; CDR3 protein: CASSSQREEQFF
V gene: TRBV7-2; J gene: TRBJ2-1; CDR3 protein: CASSSNRASYEQFF
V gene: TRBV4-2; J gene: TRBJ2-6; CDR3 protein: CASSQQSSGANVLTF
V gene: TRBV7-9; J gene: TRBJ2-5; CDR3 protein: CASSLGAGRGETQYF
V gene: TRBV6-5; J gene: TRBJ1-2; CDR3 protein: CASSTSGMNYGYTF
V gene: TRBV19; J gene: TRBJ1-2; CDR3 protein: CASSTGGAGRGYTF
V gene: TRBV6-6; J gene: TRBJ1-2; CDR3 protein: CASSLWDRASDGYTF
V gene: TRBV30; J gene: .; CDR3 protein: CAWSEGGSSYEQYF
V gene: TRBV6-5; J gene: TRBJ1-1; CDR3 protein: CASSYSDRGGTEAFF
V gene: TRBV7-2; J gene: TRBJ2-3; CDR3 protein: CASSPVGRDTQYF
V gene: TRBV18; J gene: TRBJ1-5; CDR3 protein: CASSPEIQGSGQPQHF
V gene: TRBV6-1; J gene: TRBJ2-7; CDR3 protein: CASRREIGQQYF
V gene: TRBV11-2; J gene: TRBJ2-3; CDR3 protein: CASSLSRVGTDTQYF
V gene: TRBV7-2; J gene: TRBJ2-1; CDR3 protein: CASSRDRVNEQFF
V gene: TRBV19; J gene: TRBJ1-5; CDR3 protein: CASRQYSNQPQHF
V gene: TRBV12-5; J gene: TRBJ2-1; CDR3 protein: CASGPRLAGVNEQFF
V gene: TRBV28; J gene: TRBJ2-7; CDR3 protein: CASSRDSSYEQYF
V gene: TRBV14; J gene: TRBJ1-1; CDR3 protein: CASSQYRGEGEAFF